This record concerns one TCR beta chain sequence. The data were obtained in a study of control samples from healthy donors and cancer patients. V was clipped by 0 bases and J by 8 bases; unmatched bases: 2. The CDR3 covers 13 residues. Per the germline V gene, CDR1 is LGHDT and CDR2 is YNNKEL (reference sequence). Only in-frame clones appear in the TCRdb table, and some are missing; sequencing was by immunoSEQ multiplex PCR. Among about 69,000 clones listed, approximately 89% were seen once. The material sequenced was PBMCs. This TCR came from a man aged 55 to 70 with colorectal cancer. The rearrangement links TRBV3-1 (or the pseudogene TRBV3-2) to TRBJ1-2; 8 bases line up with TRBD1. CDR3 protein: CASSQEGTGGYTF. CDR3 coding DNA: TGTGCCAGCAGCCAAGAAGGGACAGGAGGCTACACCTTC.